The source of this T cell receptor (beta chain) is a study of vaccination effects on CD4 cells after COVID-19. V gave up 7 bases and J gave up 3 bases, with 17 bases separating them. Germline lookup yields CDR1 SQVTM and CDR2 ANQGSEA. This CDR3 has 14 amino acids. Notes on this clone: As yet, its antigen is unknown.

Sequencing was performed with immunoSEQ multiplex PCR; in TCRdb, only in-frame clones are kept and a portion is missing. Of roughly 30,000 clones in the sample, approximately 71% were seen once. Before sequencing took place, the ViraFEST assay used viral peptide pools to expand antigen-specific CD4+ T cells. CD4+ T cell isolation took place after approximately 11 days of culture. Either the BNT162b2 or mRNA-1273 vaccine was given to participants in two doses. The chain has TRBV29-1 and TRBJ2-3; possible D gene TRBD1, 6 bases. Sequencing used CD4+ T cells from PBMCs cultured with HCoV-NL63 spike peptides, obtained after COVID-19 vaccination. The sequence came from a human donor who received a COVID-19 vaccine. The CDR3 reads CSASGKGGTDTQYF. The CDR3 DNA is TGCAGCGCCAGCGGCAAAGGGGGTACAGATACGCAGTATTTT.